This T cell receptor beta chain was retrieved from a study of T cells expressing NK-cell markers. Study at large: Sorted CD3+CD56+NKG2C+, CD3+CD56+NKG2C- and CD3+CD56-NKG2C+ T-cell subsets were beta-chain profiled.

Findings and limits, study-wide: Of CD8+ T cells, 1.0-7.0% belonged to dominant NKG2C+ clonotypes in 5 to 7 donors.

With the 5' RACE reads reprocessed, TCRdb shows one record per CDR3 protein and no DNA. In total, the table holds about 260,000 distinct CDR3 sequences. To note about this clonotype: Antigen unknown.

Germline loops: CDR1 DFQATT, CDR2 SNEGSKA (reference sequence). This CDR3 region has 14 residues. The sample consisted of blood T cells: a sorted CD56 or NKG2C T cell subset, CD4+ or CD8+ T cells, or bulk PBMC T cells (not recorded which). The TCR was taken from a man aged 18 to 29 in good health. This rearrangement joins TRBV20-1 to TRBJ2-5; as DNA is missing, the TRBD1 call by TCRdb cannot be tested. CDR3 residues: CSALDRGREETQYF.